This T cell receptor beta chain was identified in a study of blood T cell repertoires in COVID-19. The assay was immunoSEQ multiplex PCR, and TCRdb's table has in-frame clones only and misses some. The sample carries 150,000 to 200,000 clones, roughly 84% recorded once. The CDR3 totals 14 residues. V was pared by 7 bases and J by 2 bases, with 16 bases between. Germline CDR1 is SGHRS and CDR2 is YFSETQ. This receptor was identified in a human donor with acute or convalescent COVID-19. The donor label of this sample is uncertain. The V gene is TRBV5-1, the J gene TRBJ2-7; TRBD2 might be the D (7 bases). Sequences were obtained from peripheral blood. The CDR3 nucleotides read TGCGCCAGCCGTCCTGAGGGGGGGCCCTACGAGCAGTACTTC. Its protein product is CASRPEGGPYEQYF.